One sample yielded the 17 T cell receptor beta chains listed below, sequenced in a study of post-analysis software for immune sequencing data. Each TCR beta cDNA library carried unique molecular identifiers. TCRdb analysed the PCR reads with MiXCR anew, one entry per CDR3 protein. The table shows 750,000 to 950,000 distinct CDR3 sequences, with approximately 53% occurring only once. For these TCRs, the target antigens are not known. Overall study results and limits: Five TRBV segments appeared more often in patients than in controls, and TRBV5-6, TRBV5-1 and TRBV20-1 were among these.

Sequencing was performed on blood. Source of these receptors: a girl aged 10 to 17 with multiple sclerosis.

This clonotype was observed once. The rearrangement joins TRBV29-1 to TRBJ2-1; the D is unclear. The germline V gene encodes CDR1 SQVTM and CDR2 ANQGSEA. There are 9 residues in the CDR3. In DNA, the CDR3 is TGCACCTCGGGTTCGGAGCAGTTCTTC. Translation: CTSGSEQFF.

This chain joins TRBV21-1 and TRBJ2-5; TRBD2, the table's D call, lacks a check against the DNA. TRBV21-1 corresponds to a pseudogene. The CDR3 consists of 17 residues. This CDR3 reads CASSNVRAAGTRETQYF. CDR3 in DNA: TGTGCCAGCAGCAACGTAAGGGCGGCGGGAACACGAGAGACCCAGTACTTC.

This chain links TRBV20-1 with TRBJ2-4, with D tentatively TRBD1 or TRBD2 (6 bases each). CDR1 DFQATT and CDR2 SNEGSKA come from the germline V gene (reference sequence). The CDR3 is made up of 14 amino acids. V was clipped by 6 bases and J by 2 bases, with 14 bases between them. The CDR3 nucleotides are TGCAGTGCGAGCCAGGGGAGGACCAAAAACATTCAGTACTTC. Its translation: CSASQGRTKNIQYF.

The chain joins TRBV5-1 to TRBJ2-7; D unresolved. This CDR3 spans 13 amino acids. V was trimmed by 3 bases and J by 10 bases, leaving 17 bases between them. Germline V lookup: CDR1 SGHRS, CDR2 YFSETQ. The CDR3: CASSSAETGFQYF. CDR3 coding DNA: TGCGCCAGCAGCTCGGCGGAAACCGGGTTTCAGTACTTC. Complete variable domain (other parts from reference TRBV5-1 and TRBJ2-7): KAGVTQTPRYLIKTRGQQVTLSCSPISGHRSVSWYQQTPGQGLQFLFEYFSETQRNKGNFPGRFSGRQFSNSRSEMNVSTLELGDSALYLCASSSAETGFQYFGPGTRLTVT.

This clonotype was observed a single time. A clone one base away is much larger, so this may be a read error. The CDR3 DNA reads as TGCGCCAGCAAACTCAATAGCGATCCCTACGAGCAGTACTTC. This gives the protein CASKLNSDPYEQYF. The chain couples TRBV5-1 to TRBJ2-7; tentatively, D is TRBD2 (5 bases). The CDR3 contains 14 residues. Trimming shortened V by 6 bases and J by 2 bases, and 15 bases separated the two germline ends. The germline gives CDR1 SGHRS, CDR2 YFSETQ.

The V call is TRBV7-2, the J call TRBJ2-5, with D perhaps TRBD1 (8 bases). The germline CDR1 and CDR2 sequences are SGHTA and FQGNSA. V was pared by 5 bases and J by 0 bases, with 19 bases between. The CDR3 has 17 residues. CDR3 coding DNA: TGTGCCAGCAGCAAGCGGGACAGGCCTCGGTACCAAGAGACCCAGTACTTC. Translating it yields CASSKRDRPRYQETQYF.

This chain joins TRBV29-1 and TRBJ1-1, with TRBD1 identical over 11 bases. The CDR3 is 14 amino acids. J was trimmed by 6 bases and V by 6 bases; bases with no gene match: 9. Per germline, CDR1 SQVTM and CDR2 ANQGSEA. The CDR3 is CSVAPGQGGSEAFF. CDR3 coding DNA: TGCAGCGTCGCTCCGGGACAGGGGGGGTCTGAAGCTTTCTTT.

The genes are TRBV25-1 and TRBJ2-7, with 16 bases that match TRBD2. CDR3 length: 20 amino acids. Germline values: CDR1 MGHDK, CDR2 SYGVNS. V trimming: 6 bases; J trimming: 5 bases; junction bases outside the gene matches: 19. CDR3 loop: CASSSVQGAGTSGRANEQYF. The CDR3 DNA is TGTGCCAGCAGCTCCGTCCAGGGAGCCGGGACTAGCGGGAGGGCCAACGAGCAGTACTTC.

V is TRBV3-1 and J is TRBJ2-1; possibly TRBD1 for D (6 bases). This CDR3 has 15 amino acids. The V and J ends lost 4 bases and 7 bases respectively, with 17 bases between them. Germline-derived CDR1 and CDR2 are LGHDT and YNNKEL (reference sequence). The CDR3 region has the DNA TGTGCCAGCAGCCGTGGACAGCGAACTCATAATGAGCAGTTCTTC. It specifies CASSRGQRTHNEQFF.

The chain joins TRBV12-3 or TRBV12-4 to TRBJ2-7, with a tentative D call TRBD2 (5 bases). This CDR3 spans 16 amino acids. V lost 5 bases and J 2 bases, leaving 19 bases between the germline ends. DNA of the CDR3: TGTGCCAGCAGTCTCGTACTAGGACGGGTCCCCTACGAGCAGTACTTC. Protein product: CASSLVLGRVPYEQYF.

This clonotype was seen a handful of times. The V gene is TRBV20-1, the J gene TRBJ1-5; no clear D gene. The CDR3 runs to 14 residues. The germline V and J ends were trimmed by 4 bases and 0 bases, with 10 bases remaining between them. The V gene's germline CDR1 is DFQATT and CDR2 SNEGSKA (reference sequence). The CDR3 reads CSATRRYSNQPQHF. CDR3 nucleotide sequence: TGCAGTGCTACTAGACGGTATAGCAATCAGCCCCAGCATTTT.

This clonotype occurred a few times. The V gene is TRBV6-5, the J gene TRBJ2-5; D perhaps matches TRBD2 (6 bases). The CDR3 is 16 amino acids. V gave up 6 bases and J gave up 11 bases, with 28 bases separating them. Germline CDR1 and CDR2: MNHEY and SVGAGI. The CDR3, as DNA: TGTGCCAGCAGCTGGACTAATCTAGGGGCACCCACCGTGCAGTACTTC. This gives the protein CASSWTNLGAPTVQYF.

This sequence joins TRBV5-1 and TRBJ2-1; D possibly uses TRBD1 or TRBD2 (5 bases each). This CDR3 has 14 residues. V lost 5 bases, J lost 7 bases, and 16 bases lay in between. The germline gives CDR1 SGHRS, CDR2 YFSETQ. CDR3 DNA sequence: TGCGCCAGCAGTTGGGCGACGGGGCCGAATGAGCAGTTCTTC. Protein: CASSWATGPNEQFF.

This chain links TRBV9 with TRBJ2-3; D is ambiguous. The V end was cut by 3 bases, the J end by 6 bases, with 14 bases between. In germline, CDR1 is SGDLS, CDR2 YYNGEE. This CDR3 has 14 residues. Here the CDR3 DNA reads TGTGCCAGCAGCGCGGCGGCACCGGAGGATACGCAGTATTTT. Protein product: CASSAAAPEDTQYF.

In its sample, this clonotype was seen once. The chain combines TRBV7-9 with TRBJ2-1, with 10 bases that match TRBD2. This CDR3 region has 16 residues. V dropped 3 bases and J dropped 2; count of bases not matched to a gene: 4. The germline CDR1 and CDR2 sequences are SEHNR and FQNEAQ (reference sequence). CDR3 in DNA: TGTGCCAGCAGCTTTGTTAGCGGGAGGACCTACAATGAGCAGTTCTTC. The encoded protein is CASSFVSGRTYNEQFF.

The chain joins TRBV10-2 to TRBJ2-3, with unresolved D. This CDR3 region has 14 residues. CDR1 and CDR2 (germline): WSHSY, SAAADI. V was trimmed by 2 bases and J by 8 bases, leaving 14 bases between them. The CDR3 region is CASSEPVPSGTQYF. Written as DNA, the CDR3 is TGCGCCAGCAGTGAGCCCGTACCCTCGGGTACGCAGTATTTT.

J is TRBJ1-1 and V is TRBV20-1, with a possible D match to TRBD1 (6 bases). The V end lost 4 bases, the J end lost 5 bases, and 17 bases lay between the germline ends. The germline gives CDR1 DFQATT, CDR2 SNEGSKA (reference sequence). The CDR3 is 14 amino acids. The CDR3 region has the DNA TGCAGTGCTACGGTGTCGGACAGTTTTACTGAAGCTTTCTTT. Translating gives CSATVSDSFTEAFF.